A selection of T cell receptor beta chains follows, all from one sample in a study of T-cell memory formation after mild COVID-19. From the 5' RACE reads, TCRdb called clonotypes with MiXCR, one entry per CDR3 protein. The sample shows 550,000 to 700,000 distinct CDR3 sequences, more than 15% of them seen only once. The sequenced material came from PBMCs or a T cell subset sorted from them (not recorded which). The receptors derive from an adult woman who had mild COVID-19 (a few samples of this study predate the infection). Cell type and time point are not known. CDR3s include the opening cysteine and the closing phenylalanine or tryptophan.

CASSYRGHTEAFF	TRBV6-5	TRBJ1-1
CASTVSGAAGMYF	TRBV12-3/TRBV12-4	TRBJ2-5
CSATAGPDEKLFF	TRBV20-1	TRBJ1-4
CASSFGTSGGVNYEQYF	TRBV3-1	TRBJ2-7
CASSMASSVGYEQFF	TRBV19	TRBJ2-1
CASSFDYNEQFF	TRBV7-8	TRBJ2-1
CATSWGETQYF	TRBV2	TRBJ2-5
CASSQGGGGTYEQYF	TRBV4-3	TRBJ2-7
CASILDASNSPLHF	TRBV2	TRBJ1-6
CASSEHRGRLNTIYF	TRBV7-6	TRBJ1-3
CASSFSGENSYEQYF	TRBV12-3/TRBV12-4	TRBJ2-7
CASSLWRGGRFDTQYF	TRBV5-4	TRBJ2-3
CASRSGGSYEQYF	TRBV6-2/TRBV6-3	TRBJ2-7
CASSLNPGTDTQYF	TRBV7-9	TRBJ2-3
CAWSVGTGGYNEQFF	TRBV30	TRBJ2-1
CSARTERDRLKNIQYF	TRBV20-1	TRBJ2-4
CASSQGITFGADTQYF	TRBV4-3	TRBJ2-3
CASSPGQGGAGELFF	TRBV5-1	TRBJ2-2
CASSVGVSGANVLTF	TRBV9	TRBJ2-6
CASSLGHRNTGELFF	TRBV5-1	TRBJ2-2
CASSLGRPQIRSGLGPALTTQYF	TRBV5-1	TRBJ2-3
CASSSRTGGTGELFF	TRBV7-8	TRBJ2-2
CSAIGLAGTSTDTQYF	TRBV29-1	TRBJ2-3
CASSPGTGRETQYF	TRBV5-1	TRBJ2-5
CASSLGGSTYNEQFF	TRBV5-1	TRBJ2-1
CSARVGGATGELFF	TRBV20-1	TRBJ2-2
CASSEFSGRSYGYTF	TRBV2	TRBJ1-2
CASSKQITGANVLTF	TRBV2	TRBJ2-6
CSVADRYSMNTEAFF	TRBV29-1	TRBJ1-1
CASSWDSMNTEAFF	TRBV6-1	TRBJ1-1
CASSLDSWSGTSSYNSPLHF	TRBV11-2	TRBJ1-6
CASSLDSSNEKLFF	TRBV7-9	TRBJ1-4
CSAWDRGNYGYTF	TRBV29-1	TRBJ1-2
CASSPGGASVNTEAFF	TRBV6-5	TRBJ1-1
CATSPRWVMDSPLHF	TRBV6-5	TRBJ1-6
CASSIHHSYNEQFF	TRBV9	TRBJ2-1
CASSWDTWEDEQFF	TRBV12-3/TRBV12-4	TRBJ2-1
CASRWAQESEAFF	TRBV2	TRBJ1-1
CASSLGGAGGPQHF	TRBV27	TRBJ1-5
CASSILAGSSYEQYF	TRBV19	TRBJ2-7
CASSQASGGLEAGELFF	TRBV4-1	TRBJ2-2
CSARGPGRKTAGYTF	TRBV20-1	TRBJ1-2
CASTMGPVTDTQYF	TRBV7-2	TRBJ2-3
CASSLNPRQQETQYF	TRBV7-9	TRBJ2-5